This section outlines one T cell receptor (beta chain) sequence together with its context. This specimen comes from a study of T cell changes during pregnancy in multiple sclerosis. Germline-derived CDR1 and CDR2 are SGHTA and FQGNSA. The CDR3 length is 14 residues. Trimming removed 1 base from V and 10 bases from J, with 16 bases in between. Data came from immunoSEQ multiplex PCR; TCRdb stores just in-frame clones and leaves some out. Of 50,000 to 70,000 clones listed, about 92% are singletons. The sample consisted of peripheral blood, taken in the first trimester of pregnancy. The chain recombines TRBV7-2 with TRBJ1-1; the D gene is possibly TRBD1 (6 bases). The sequence was obtained from a female donor with multiple sclerosis, enrolled in a pregnancy study. The chain's CDR3 is CASSLGLTGTGAFF. CDR3 sequence (DNA): TGTGCCAGCAGCTTAGGACTAACAGGGACGGGAGCTTTCTTT.